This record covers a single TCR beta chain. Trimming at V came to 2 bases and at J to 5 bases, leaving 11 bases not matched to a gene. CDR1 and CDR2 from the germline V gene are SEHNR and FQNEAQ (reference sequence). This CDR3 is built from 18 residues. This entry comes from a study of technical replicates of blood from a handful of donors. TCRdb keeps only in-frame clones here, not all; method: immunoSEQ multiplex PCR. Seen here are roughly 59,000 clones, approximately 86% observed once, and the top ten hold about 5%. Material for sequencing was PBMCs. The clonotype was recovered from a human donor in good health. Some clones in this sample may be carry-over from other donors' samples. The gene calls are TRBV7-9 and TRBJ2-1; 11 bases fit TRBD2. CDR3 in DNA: TGTGCCAGCAGCTTATCTGGTGGTAGCGGGAGGGCGAACAATGAGCAGTTCTTC. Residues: CASSLSGGSGRANNEQFF.